This T cell receptor beta chain was identified in a study of blood T cell repertoires in COVID-19. Study-wide background: Samples representing acute and convalescent COVID-19 were sourced from the United States, Italy and Spain.

Germline CDR1 SGHNT, CDR2 YYREEE (reference sequence). The CDR3 length is 15 residues. The ends lost 1 base at V and 8 bases at J; junction bases unmatched: 9. In the authors' methods: Reference gene primer amplification in the assay estimated nucleated cell counts. TCRdb's table, derived via immunoSEQ multiplex PCR, lists solely in-frame clones and lacks some. Clone size and V and J calls were adopted from that table, with D and trimming inferred from the DNA. The sample shows some 260,000 clones, approximately 79% of them seen only once. The V gene is TRBV5-4, the J gene TRBJ2-3; 8 bases match TRBD2. The sequenced sample was peripheral blood. The source of this sequence is a woman aged 80 or over with active or convalescent COVID-19. CDR3 amino acids: CASSLSLAVGGTQYF. The CDR3, as DNA: TGTGCCAGCAGCTTGTCACTAGCGGTGGGTGGTACGCAGTATTTT.